The clone carrying this T cell receptor beta chain was observed a few times. The data are from a study of T cells after yellow fever vaccination. Germline-derived CDR1 and CDR2 are LGHNA and YSLEER. Unmatched junction bases numbered 11, after V lost 4 bases and J lost 4 bases. The CDR3 length is 17 residues. TCRdb recomputed calls from the 5' RACE reads with MiXCR, one row per CDR3 protein. The sample holds 320,000 or so distinct CDR3 sequences, approximately 8% seen once. This clonotype was obtained from a man younger than 35 who received the YFV17D yellow fever vaccine. The sample consisted of PBMCs, taken roughly seven weeks after the first yellow fever vaccination. The rearrangement uses TRBV4-3 and TRBJ2-3; 10 nucleotides agree with TRBD1. CDR3 residues: CASSRAGTGVLADTQYF. CDR3 in DNA: TGCGCCAGCAGCCGTGCCGGGACAGGGGTGTTAGCAGATACGCAGTATTTT.